The TCR beta chain described here comes from a study of PD-L1 blockade in urothelial cancer (dated by TCRdb to about 2017). Regarding the complete study: All patients started therapy around 2014 and received atezolizumab 1,200 mg intravenously every 3 weeks. In the same patients who had TCR sequencing, pretreatment tumors also underwent whole exome sequencing and RNA sequencing. Under 30 patients had pretreatment blood TCR-seq, roughly 24 had at least one posttreatment blood collection, and roughly 24 had tumor TCR-seq. The study, an exploratory multi-omic analysis, examined somatic, immune and clinical correlates of response to PD-L1 blockade with atezolizumab in urothelial cancer. About 90% of the roughly 29 patients were identified as males with urothelial cancer of bladder origin, and a prior smoking history was reported by 18 of 29 patients. Ten or so patients reached durable clinical benefit, while fewer than 25 patients did not. Blood samples yielded a median of around 150,000 T cells and roughly 83,000 unique TCRs, with median clonality about 0.08. An ECOG performance status of 0 or 1 was recorded for the patients, and 0 to 3 prior chemotherapy regimens had been received by the patients. Pretreatment tumor samples and matched peripheral blood, collected serially before and after atezolizumab treatment, underwent TCR sequencing. Durable clinical benefit was defined as a progression-free survival longer than 6 months, and TCR features were additionally tested against progression-free survival and overall survival. Blood samples were analyzed at 3 weeks after treatment start (second dose) and at 6 weeks after treatment start. What the authors observed across the whole study: Improved progression-free and overall survival was found to be associated with pretreatment peripheral blood TCR clonality below the median. Patients with durable benefit showed greater expansion of tumor-associated TCR clones in peripheral blood 3 weeks after starting treatment (n = 22, p = 0.022). Because the sample size was small (n ≈ 27) and many exploratory analyses were performed, the results are intended to be hypothesis-generating.

Trimmed from V: 6 bases; trimmed from J: 1 base; junction bases lacking a gene match: 6. CDR1 and CDR2 were assigned from the germline V gene (reference sequence) as LNHDA and SQIVND. Spanning cysteine to phenylalanine, the CDR3 consists of 15 amino acids. Only the CDR3 DNA stays, 45 bases, in frame from base 1. The sample's time point, from its label and the paper: peripheral blood 6 weeks after treatment start. The cohort comprised fewer than 35 patients with locally advanced or metastatic urothelial carcinoma treated at Memorial Sloan Kettering on a trial protocol. Peripheral blood mononuclear cells were collected from each patient pretreatment and during treatment, giving between 1 and 8 total time points per patient. The Qiagen DNeasy Blood extraction kit was used to purify genomic DNA from total PBMCs and tumor samples. PBMCs were collected pretreatment and during treatment, and were isolated and stored as previously described.

On this clone itself: Its antigen remains unidentified. Qualities for individual bases were not recorded, and no much larger clone is one base off.

To estimate absolute template abundance from read counts, synthetic TCR analog templates were spiked into each PCR. TCRbeta CDR3 regions were amplified from genomic DNA with bias-controlled V and J gene primers using the immunoSEQ assay. Rearranged TCRbeta segments were sequenced at approximately 20X coverage. In the original analysis: Clustering was used to correct sequencing errors, and CDR3s were annotated against IMGT so that V, D and J genes could be assigned. Downstream analyses used only productive TCRbeta rearrangements, leaving out any out-of-frame or stop-codon sequences. Clonality was calculated as one minus the Shannon entropy normalized by the log of the number of unique productive sequences. Fisher's exact test with Benjamini-Hochberg correction, using a cutoff of adjusted p below 0.01, was how clones that differed between time points or between blood and tumor were identified. TCRdb took this table from immuneACCESS and kept in-frame rearrangements with V and J called. Such tables lack part of the clones; where checked against another copy, unresolved V genes explain under half of the gap, and the rest is unexplained. Clonal size and the V and J genes are those of that table, whereas D and trimming came from the DNA. The sample records over 100,000 clones, more than 85% of which are singletons. Around 4% of the sample goes to the ten largest clones.

The sequences come from PBMCs, collected around atezolizumab (anti-PD-L1) treatment. The rearrangement joined TRBV19 to TRBJ1-3, and 7 junctional nucleotides match TRBD1. The TCR was taken from a man in his sixties with urothelial cancer. The DNA sequence is TGTGCCAGTAGGACACAGGGGAAGTCTGGAAACACCATATATTTT. Its translation is CASRTQGKSGNTIYF. With the portions outside the CDR3 filled from the reference TRBV19 and TRBJ1-3 genes, the complete variable region becomes DGGITQSPKYLFRKEGQNVTLSCEQNLNHDAMYWYRQDPGQGLRLIYYSQIVNDFQKGDIAEGYSVSREKKESFPLTVTSAQKNPTAFYLCASRTQGKSGNTIYFGEGSWLTVV.